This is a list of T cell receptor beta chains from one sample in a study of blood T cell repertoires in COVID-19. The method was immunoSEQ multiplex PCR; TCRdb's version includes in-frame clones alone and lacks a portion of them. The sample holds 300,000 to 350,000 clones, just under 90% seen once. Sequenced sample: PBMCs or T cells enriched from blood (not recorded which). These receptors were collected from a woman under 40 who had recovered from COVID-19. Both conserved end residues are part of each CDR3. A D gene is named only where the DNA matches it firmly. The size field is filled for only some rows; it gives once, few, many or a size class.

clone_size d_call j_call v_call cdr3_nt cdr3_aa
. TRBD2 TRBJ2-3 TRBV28 TGTGCCAGCAGCCCCTCGAGCGGGGCTGCAGATACGCAGTATTTT CASSPSSGAADTQYF
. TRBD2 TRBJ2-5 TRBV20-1 TGCAGTGCTAGTGGCCTAGCGGGATCTCGGCAAGAGACCCAGTACTTC CSASGLAGSRQETQYF
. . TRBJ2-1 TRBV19 TGTGCCAGTAGCTTATACCTAGTCTACAATGAGCAGTTCTTC CASSLYLVYNEQFF
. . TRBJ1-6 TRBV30 TGTGCCGGGGAACTCAGGGTAAATTCACCCCTCCACTTT CAGELRVNSPLHF
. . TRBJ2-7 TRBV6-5 TGTGCCAGCAGTTACTCGAAATACGGGAGCTACGAGCAGTACTTC CASSYSKYGSYEQYF
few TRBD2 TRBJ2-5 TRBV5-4 TGTGCCAGCAGCCGGGAAACCGGGACTAACCAAGAGACCCAGTACTTC CASSRETGTNQETQYF
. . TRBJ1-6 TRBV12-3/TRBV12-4 TGTGCCAGCAGTTTAGGGCAATCTTCACCCCTCCACTTT CASSLGQSSPLHF
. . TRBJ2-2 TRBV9 TGTGCCAGCAGCGTAAGCGGCGGGGAGCTGTTTTTT CASSVSGGELFF
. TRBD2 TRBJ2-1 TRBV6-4 TGTGCCACTCACCACTTGGGGGGGGTGGGAGTTACTGAGCAGTTCTTC CATHHLGGVGVTEQFF
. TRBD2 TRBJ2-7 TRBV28 TGTGCCAGCAGTTTCGGCGGGGGGCCGTCTTACGAGCAGTACTTC CASSFGGGPSYEQYF
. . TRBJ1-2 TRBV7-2 TGTGCCAGCAGCTACGGGGGAAACTATGGCTACACCTTC CASSYGGNYGYTF
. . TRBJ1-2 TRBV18 TGTGCCAGCTCACTCCTCGGGGGGGCACAACCCAACTATGGCTACACCTTC CASSLLGGAQPNYGYTF
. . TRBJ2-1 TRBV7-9 TGTGCCAGCAGCCCTACTGGGGGGTCCTACAATGAGCAGTTCTTC CASSPTGGSYNEQFF
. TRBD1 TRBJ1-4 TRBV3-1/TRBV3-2 TGTGCCAGCAGCCGTACAGGGGGCGCGGGTGAAAAACTGTTTTTT CASSRTGGAGEKLFF
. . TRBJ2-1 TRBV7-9 TGTGCCAGCAGCTTAGGGGCGGGTCGGTCTTACAATGAGCAGTTCTTC CASSLGAGRSYNEQFF
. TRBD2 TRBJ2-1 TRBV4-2 TGTGCCAGCAGCCGTGGAATAGCGGGGAGCTCCTACAATGAGCAGTTCTTC CASSRGIAGSSYNEQFF
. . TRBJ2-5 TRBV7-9 TGTGCCAGCAGCTTTCACAGGGATCAAGAGACCCAGTACTTC CASSFHRDQETQYF
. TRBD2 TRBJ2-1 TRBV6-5 TGTGCCAGCAGTTATTCTGGGGGACTAGGGGACAATGAGCAGTTCTTC CASSYSGGLGDNEQFF
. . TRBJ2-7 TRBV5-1 TGCGCCAGCAGCATGAGCCTACAGGGTGAGCAGTACTTC CASSMSLQGEQYF
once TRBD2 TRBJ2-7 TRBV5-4 TGTGCCAGCAGGCCATCGGGGGGGCCCTACGAGCAGTACTTC CASRPSGGPYEQYF
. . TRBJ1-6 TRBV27 TGTGCCAGCAGTTTTTGGACTGAAGTTAATTCACCCCTCCACTTT CASSFWTEVNSPLHF
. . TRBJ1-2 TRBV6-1 TGTGCCAGCAGTGTCTGGAACGAGGGTCTTTCGCGTGGCTACACCTTC CASSVWNEGLSRGYTF
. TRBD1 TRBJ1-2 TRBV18 TGTGCCAGCTCCTGGACAGGGGACCCCTATGGCTACACCTTC CASSWTGDPYGYTF
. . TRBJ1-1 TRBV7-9 TGTGCCAGCAGCTTCCTCGGCCTAGATGGTTTCTTT CASSFLGLDGFF
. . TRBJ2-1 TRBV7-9 TGTGCCAGCAGCTCCGATAGCGGCAGCTCCTACAATGAGCAGTTCTTC CASSSDSGSSYNEQFF
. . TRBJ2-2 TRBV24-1 TGTGCCACCAGTGTTCTGGGGGCGAAGTCCGGGGAGCTGTTTTTT CATSVLGAKSGELFF
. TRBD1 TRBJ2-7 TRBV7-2 TGTGCCAGCAGCGCAAGGACAGGAGGAGTGTACGAGCAGTACTTC CASSARTGGVYEQYF
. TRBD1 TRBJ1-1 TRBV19 TGTGCCAGTAGAAGGGACAGGGCAAACACTGAAGCTTTCTTT CASRRDRANTEAFF
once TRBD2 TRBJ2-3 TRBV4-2 TGTGCCAGCAGCCAGGTAGCGGTAACGCGGGGGGATACGCAGTATTTT CASSQVAVTRGDTQYF